Reported below is one T cell receptor (beta chain). This specimen belongs to a study of blood T cell repertoires in COVID-19. Sequencing used immunoSEQ multiplex PCR; TCRdb keeps in-frame clones, though not all of them. There are tens of thousands of clones in the sample; about 86% occur only once, and 28% lies in the top ten. The CDR3 extends over 14 amino acids. In germline, CDR1 is MDHEN, CDR2 SYDVKM. Germline trimming cut 5 bases from V and 13 bases from J; bases unmatched to any gene: 9. This chain uses TRBV28 with TRBJ1-6, with TRBD1 identical over 9 bases. The clonotype was recovered from a man aged 65-85 years with acute or convalescent COVID-19. The sample taken for sequencing was peripheral blood. The CDR3 bases are TGTGCCAGCAGTCTTGGGACAGGGCGAGCGCCCCTCCACTTT. As protein: CASSLGTGRAPLHF. Full variable domain (remainder filled in from reference TRBV28 and TRBJ1-6): DVKVTQSSRYLVKRTGEKVFLECVQDMDHENMFWYRQDPGLGLRLIYFSYDVKMKEKGDIPEGYSVSREKKERFSLILESASTNQTSMYLCASSLGTGRAPLHFGNGTRLTVT.